This TCR beta chain was sequenced for a study of blood T cell repertoires in COVID-19. Background on the study: COVID-19 samples from acute and convalescent phases originated in the United States, Italy and Spain.

CDR1 is SGHRS, CDR2 YFSETQ, per germline. This CDR3 is built from 13 residues. V was pared by 7 bases and J by 9 bases, with 7 bases of the junction left unmatched. Source study methods: Reference gene primers were amplified, and this amplification served to estimate nucleated cell counts. Some clones are missing from TCRdb's copy, which holds only in-frame ones; the method was immunoSEQ multiplex PCR. V, J and clone size were drawn from that table, and D and trimming were deduced from the DNA. The data hold tens of thousands of clones, with around 80% observed a single time. Patients at the Seattle site were enrolled during active infection and followed longitudinally.

The sequence came from a man aged 60 to 75 with COVID-19, enrolled during active disease. This chain uses TRBV5-1 with TRBJ1-6, with TRBD1 matching 7 bases. The sequenced sample consisted of peripheral blood. DNA of the CDR3: TGCGCCAGCGAACAGGGGAACGGTTCACCCCTCCACTTT. It translates to CASEQGNGSPLHF. The variable domain in full, completed from reference TRBV5-1 and TRBJ1-6, reads KAGVTQTPRYLIKTRGQQVTLSCSPISGHRSVSWYQQTPGQGLQFLFEYFSETQRNKGNFPGRFSGRQFSNSRSEMNVSTLELGDSALYLCASEQGNGSPLHFGNGTRLTVT.